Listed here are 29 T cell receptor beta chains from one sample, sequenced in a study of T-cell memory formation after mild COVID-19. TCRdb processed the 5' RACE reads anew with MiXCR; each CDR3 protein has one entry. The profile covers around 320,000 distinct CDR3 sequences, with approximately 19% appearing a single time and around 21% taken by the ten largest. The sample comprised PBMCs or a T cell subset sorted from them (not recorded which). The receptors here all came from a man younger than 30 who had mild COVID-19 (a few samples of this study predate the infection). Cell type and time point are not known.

This CDR3 reads CASTPPGVPYNEQFF. The DNA of the CDR3 is TGTGCCAGCACTCCCCCAGGGGTTCCCTACAATGAGCAGTTCTTC. The chain has TRBV12-3 or TRBV12-4 and TRBJ2-1; weak D call: TRBD1 (6 bases). V lost 7 bases, J lost 2 bases, and 15 bases lay in between. This CDR3 is built from 15 residues.

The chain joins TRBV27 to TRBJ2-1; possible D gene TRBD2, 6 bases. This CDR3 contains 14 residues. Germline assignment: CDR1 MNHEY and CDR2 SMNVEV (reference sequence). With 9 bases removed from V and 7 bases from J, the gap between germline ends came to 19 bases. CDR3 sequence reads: CASSRDSVFNEQFF. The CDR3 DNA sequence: TGTGCCAGTTCCCGGGACTCCGTTTTTAATGAGCAGTTCTTC.

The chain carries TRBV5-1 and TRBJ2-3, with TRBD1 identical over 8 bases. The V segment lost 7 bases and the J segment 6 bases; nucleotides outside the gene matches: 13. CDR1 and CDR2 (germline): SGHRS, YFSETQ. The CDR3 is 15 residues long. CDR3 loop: CASLMGQGAGDTQYF. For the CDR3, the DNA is TGCGCCAGCCTAATGGGGCAGGGGGCAGGGGATACGCAGTATTTT.

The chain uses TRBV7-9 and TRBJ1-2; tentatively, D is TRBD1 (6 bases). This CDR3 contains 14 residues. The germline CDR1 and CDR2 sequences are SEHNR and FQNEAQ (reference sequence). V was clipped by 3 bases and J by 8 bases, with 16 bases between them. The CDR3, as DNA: TGTGCCAGCAGCTTGTATACAGGGAGGTGGGGCTACACCTTC. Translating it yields CASSLYTGRWGYTF.

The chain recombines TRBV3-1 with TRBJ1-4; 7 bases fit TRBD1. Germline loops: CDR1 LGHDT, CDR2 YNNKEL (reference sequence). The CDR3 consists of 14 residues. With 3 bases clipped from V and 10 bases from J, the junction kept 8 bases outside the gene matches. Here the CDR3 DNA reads TGTGCCAGCAGCCAGGGACAGATTTCGGGAAAACTGTTTTTT. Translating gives CASSQGQISGKLFF.

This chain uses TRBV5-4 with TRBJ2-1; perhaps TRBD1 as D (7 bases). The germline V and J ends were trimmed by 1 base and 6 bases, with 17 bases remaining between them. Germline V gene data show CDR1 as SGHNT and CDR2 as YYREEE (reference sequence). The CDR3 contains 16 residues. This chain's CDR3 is CASSLSLGGTVNEQFF. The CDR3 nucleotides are TGTGCCAGCAGCTTGAGCTTGGGCGGGACAGTCAATGAGCAGTTCTTC. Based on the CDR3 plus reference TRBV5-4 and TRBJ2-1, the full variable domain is ETGVTQSPTHLIKTRGQQVTLRCSSQSGHNTVSWYQQALGQGPQFIFQYYREEENGRGNFPPRFSGLQFPNYSSELNVNALELDDSALYLCASSLSLGGTVNEQFFGPGTRLTVL.

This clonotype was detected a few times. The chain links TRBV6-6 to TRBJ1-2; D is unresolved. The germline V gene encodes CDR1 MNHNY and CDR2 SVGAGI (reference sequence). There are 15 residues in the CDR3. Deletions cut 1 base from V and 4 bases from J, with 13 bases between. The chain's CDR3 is CASSYFSTETYGYTF. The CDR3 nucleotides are TGTGCCAGCAGTTACTTCAGTACGGAAACCTATGGCTACACCTTC.

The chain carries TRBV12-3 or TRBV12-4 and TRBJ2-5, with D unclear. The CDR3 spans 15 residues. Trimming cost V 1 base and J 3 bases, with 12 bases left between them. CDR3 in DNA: TGTGCCAGCAGTTTAGTGGCCGCTGGGAAAGAGACCCAGTACTTC. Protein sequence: CASSLVAAGKETQYF.

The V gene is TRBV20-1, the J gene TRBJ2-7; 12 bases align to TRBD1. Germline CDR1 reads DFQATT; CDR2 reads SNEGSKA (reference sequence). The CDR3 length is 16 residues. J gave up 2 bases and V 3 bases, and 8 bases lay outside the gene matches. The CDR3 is CSASLLGTGGTYEQYF. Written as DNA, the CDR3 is TGCAGTGCTAGCCTCCTCGGGACAGGGGGCACCTACGAGCAGTACTTC.

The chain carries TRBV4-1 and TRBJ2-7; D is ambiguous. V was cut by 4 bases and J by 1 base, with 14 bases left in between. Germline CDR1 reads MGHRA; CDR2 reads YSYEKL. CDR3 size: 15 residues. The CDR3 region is CASSLMADLSYEQYF. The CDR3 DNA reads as TGCGCCAGCAGCCTGATGGCGGATTTATCCTACGAGCAGTACTTC.

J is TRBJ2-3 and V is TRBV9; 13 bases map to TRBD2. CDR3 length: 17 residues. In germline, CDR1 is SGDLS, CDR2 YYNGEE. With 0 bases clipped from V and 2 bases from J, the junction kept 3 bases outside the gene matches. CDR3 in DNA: TGTGCCAGCAGCGTAGAGGGACTAGCGGGAAACACAGATACGCAGTATTTT. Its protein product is CASSVEGLAGNTDTQYF.

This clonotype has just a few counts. The CDR3 DNA reads as TGTGCCAGCAGCTTAGCAGGCCTCGGAGGCTATAATTCACCCCTCCACTTT. Translated, it gives CASSLAGLGGYNSPLHF. This chain connects TRBV7-8 to TRBJ1-6; D gene uncertain. CDR3 length equals 17 residues. The V end lost 0 bases, the J end lost 3 bases, and 12 bases lay between the germline ends. Germline CDR1 reads SGHVS; CDR2 reads FQNEAQ.

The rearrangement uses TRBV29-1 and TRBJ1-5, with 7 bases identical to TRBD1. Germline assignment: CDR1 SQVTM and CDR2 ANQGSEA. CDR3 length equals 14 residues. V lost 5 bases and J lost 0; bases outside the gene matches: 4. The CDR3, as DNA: TGCAGCGTTACGACAGGGTTTAGCAATCAGCCCCAGCATTTT. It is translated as CSVTTGFSNQPQHF.

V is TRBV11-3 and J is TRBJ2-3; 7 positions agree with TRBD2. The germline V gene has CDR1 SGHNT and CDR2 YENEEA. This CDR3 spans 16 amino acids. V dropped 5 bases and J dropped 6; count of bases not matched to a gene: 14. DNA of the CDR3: TGTGCCAGCAGCCAAAAACTCGCGGGAGCGTCCGATACGCAGTATTTT. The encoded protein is CASSQKLAGASDTQYF.

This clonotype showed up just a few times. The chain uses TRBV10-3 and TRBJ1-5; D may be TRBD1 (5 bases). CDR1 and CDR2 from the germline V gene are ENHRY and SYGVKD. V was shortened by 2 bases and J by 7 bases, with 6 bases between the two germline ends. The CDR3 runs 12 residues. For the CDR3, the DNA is TGTGCCATCAGTGAGGCAGGGCAGCCCCAGCATTTT. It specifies CAISEAGQPQHF.

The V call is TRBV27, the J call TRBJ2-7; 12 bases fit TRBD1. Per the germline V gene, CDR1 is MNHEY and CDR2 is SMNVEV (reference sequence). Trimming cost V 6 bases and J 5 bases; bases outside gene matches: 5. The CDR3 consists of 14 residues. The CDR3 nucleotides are TGTGCCAGCAGGACGGGACAGGGGGCCCACGAGCAGTACTTC. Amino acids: CASRTGQGAHEQYF.

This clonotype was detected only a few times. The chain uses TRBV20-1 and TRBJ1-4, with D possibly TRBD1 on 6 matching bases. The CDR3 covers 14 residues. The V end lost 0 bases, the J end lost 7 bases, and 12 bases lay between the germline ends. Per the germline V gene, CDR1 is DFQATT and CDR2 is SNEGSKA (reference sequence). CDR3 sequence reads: CSARDPQGSEKLFF. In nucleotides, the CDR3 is TGCAGTGCTAGAGATCCACAGGGTTCTGAAAAACTGTTTTTT.

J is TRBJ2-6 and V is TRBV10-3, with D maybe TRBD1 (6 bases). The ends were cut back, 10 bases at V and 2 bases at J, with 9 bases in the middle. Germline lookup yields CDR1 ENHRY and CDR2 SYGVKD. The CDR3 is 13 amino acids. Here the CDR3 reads CATDRPGANVLTF. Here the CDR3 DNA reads TGTGCCACAGACAGGCCTGGGGCCAACGTCCTGACTTTC.

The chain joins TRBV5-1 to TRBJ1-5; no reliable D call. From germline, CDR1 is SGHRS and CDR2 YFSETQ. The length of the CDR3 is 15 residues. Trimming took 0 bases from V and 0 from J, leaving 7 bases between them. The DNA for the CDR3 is TGCGCCAGCAGCTTGGGAACGGATAGCAATCAGCCCCAGCATTTT. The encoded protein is CASSLGTDSNQPQHF.

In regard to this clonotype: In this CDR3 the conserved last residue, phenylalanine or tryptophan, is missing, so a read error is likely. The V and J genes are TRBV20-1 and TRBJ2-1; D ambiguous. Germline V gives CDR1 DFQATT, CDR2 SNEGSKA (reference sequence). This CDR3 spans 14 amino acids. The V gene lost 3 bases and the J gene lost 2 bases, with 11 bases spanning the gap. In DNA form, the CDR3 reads TGCAGTGCTAGCTTGGGGATGGCCTACAATGAGCAGTTCTAC. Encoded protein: CSASLGMAYNEQFY.

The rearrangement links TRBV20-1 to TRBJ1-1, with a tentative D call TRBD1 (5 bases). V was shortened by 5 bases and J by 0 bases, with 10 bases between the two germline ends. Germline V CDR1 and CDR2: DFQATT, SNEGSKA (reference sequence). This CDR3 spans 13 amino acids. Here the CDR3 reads CSALGTLNTEAFF. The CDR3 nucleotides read TGCAGTGCTCTCGGGACGTTGAACACTGAAGCTTTCTTT.

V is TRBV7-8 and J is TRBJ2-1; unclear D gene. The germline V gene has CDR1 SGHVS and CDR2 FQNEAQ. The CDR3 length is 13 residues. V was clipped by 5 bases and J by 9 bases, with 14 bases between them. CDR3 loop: CASSLDVPSEQFF. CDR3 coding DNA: TGTGCCAGCAGCCTGGACGTACCGAGTGAGCAGTTCTTC.

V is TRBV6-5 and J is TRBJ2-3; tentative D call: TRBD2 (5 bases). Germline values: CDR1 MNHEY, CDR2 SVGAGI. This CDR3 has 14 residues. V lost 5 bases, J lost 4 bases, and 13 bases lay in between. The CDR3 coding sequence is TGTGCCAGCAGTCGGGGTCCAGCCGCAGATACGCAGTATTTT. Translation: CASSRGPAADTQYF.

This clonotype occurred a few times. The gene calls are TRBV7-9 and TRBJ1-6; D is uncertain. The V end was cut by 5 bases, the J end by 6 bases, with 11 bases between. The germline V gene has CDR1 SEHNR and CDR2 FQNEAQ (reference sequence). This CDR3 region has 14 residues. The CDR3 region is CASSLSFTNSPLHF. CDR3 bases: TGTGCCAGCAGCCTCTCATTTACTAATTCACCCCTCCACTTT.

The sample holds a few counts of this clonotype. CDR3 DNA: TGTGCCAGCAGCCCTAGAAAAGGCGGGGAGCTGTTTTTT. This translates into CASSPRKGGELFF. The chain couples TRBV7-3 to TRBJ2-2; no clear D gene. Deletions cut 5 bases from V and 7 bases from J, with 11 bases between. Germline-derived CDR1 and CDR2 are SGHTA and FQGTGA. This CDR3 region has 13 residues.

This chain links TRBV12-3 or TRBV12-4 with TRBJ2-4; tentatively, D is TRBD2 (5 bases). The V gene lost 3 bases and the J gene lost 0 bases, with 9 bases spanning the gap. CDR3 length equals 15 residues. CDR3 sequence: CASSLARVAKNIQYF. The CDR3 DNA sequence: TGTGCCAGCAGTTTGGCGCGGGTAGCCAAAAACATTCAGTACTTC.

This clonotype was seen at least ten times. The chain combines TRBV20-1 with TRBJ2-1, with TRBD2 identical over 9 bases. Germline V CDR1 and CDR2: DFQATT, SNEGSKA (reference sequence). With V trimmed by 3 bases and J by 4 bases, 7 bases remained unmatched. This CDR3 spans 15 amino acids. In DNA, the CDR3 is TGCAGTGCTAGTCGGCTAGCGGGGAGGTACAATGAGCAGTTCTTC. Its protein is CSASRLAGRYNEQFF.

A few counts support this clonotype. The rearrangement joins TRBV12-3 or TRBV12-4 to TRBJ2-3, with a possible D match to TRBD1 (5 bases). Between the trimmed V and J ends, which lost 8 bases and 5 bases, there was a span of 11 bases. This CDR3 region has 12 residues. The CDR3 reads CASARQLDTQYF. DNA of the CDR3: TGTGCCAGCGCTCGACAGCTAGATACGCAGTATTTT.

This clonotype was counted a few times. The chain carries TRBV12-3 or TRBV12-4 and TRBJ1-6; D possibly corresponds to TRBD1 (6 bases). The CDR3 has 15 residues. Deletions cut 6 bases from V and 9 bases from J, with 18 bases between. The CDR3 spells CASSRAQGRSSPLHF. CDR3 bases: TGTGCCAGCAGCCGAGCCCAGGGGAGAAGTTCACCCCTCCACTTT.